This entry features one T cell receptor (beta chain) sequence. Its specific antigen is unknown. Base-call qualities are not available, and no considerably larger clone is one nucleotide away. This entry comes from a study of cytomegalovirus exposure and HLA in healthy donors (dated 2017 in TCRdb). For the study in its entirety: The 666 repertoires of the first cohort and the 95 to 150 validation repertoires were produced on the same platform, according to a later analysis. A separate validation cohort of roughly 120 different subjects was used in addition to the roughly 700-subject first cohort. The aim of the study was to test whether cataloging public T cell receptors could identify signatures of past pathogen exposure. High-throughput TCR immunosequencing, statistical association of individual TCRs with disease status, and machine learning were combined to predict cytomegalovirus infection status.

To prepare the library, the immunoSEQ multiplex PCR assay was applied. The authors' analysis ran thus. To diagnose cytomegalovirus status from the catalog of TCR beta chain sequences, a statistical classification framework was built. TCRdb holds this immuneACCESS table with in-frame rearrangements only. Some clones are missing; in checked studies, unresolved V genes explain under half, and the rest has no known cause. The V and J calls and the clone size are those of that table, but D and trimming were determined from the DNA. The sample table records some 170,000 clones; approximately 87% of these occur just once. 1.4% of the sample is in the top ten clones. The donors were included in the validation cohort of around 120 subjects, a group kept apart from the roughly 680-subject first cohort. Here is what the overall study found, with its caveats: A later analysis lacked HLA typing for the validation cohort, so it scored co-occurrence in that cohort across all 110 or so repertoires. In both the original and validation cohorts, the classifier was reported to diagnose cytomegalovirus status with high specificity and sensitivity. In vitro tests confirmed that three of the cytomegalovirus-associated TCR beta chains recognize cytomegalovirus antigens. Most TCR sequences were seen in very few donors, while some public TCRs were found in many individuals. A later analysis found that TCRs clustered in the first cohort also tended to co-occur in the 95 to 150 validation repertoires, with approximately 93% of cluster scores above 0. It was suggested by the authors that the approach could potentially be generalized to other disease states and immunological phenotypes. The study listed around 160 TCR beta chains as associated with cytomegalovirus.

For CDR1 and CDR2, the germline V gene lists SGHDN and FVKESK. Reading from cysteine to phenylalanine, the CDR3 counts 13 amino acids. This entry keeps only the CDR3 DNA: 39 bases, framed from base 1. V gives up 6 bases and J gives up 5 bases, and the segment between their germline ends measures 13 bases. Sequenced sample: PBMCs. The chain couples TRBV14 to TRBJ1-2; too little of a D gene remains to name it. The sequence was collected from a woman in her 30s in good health and CMV-seronegative. The encoded CDR3 is CASSSVRDYGYTF. The base sequence is TGTGCCAGCAGTTCGGTCCGGGATTATGGCTACACCTTC. Extended through the reference TRBV14 and TRBJ1-2 proteins, this CDR3 yields the full variable domain: EAGVTQFPSHSVIEKGQTVTLRCDPISGHDNLYWYRRVMGKEIKFLLHFVKESKQDESGMPNNRFLAERTGGTYSTLKVQPAELEDSGVYFCASSSVRDYGYTFGSGTRLTVV.